This is a list of T cell receptor beta chains from one sample in a study of blood T cell repertoires in COVID-19. The method was immunoSEQ multiplex PCR; TCRdb's version includes in-frame clones alone and lacks a portion of them. The sample has tens of thousands of clones, about nine tenths seen once; the top ten hold around 5.2%. Sequenced sample: peripheral blood. These TCRs come from a man in his fifties or sixties with COVID-19, enrolled during active disease. Both conserved end residues are part of each CDR3. The order of the fields is J gene, clone size, D gene, V gene, CDR3 DNA, CDR3 protein. A D gene is named only where the DNA matches it firmly. A row's size may be missing; if present it is once, few, many or a size class.

TRBJ1-6,NA,NA,TRBV28,TGTGCCAGCAGCCTTAGCGTTAACCTTAACGGGAGGCTAAGTAATTCACCCCTCCACTTT,CASSLSVNLNGRLSNSPLHF
TRBJ2-3,once,TRBD2,TRBV6-6,TGTGCCAGCATGCCAGGGACTAGCGGATTCACAGATACGCAGTATTTT,CASMPGTSGFTDTQYF
TRBJ2-7,NA,NA,TRBV11-3,TGTGCCAGCAGCCCAAGAGGAGGGGGCGGGTACGAGCAGTACTTC,CASSPRGGGGYEQYF
TRBJ2-1,NA,TRBD1,TRBV25-1,TGTGCCAGCAGTGAATTGGCGGACAGGGATCTCAATGAGCAGTTCTTC,CASSELADRDLNEQFF
TRBJ2-7,NA,NA,TRBV5-5,TGTGCCAGCAGCTTGTTGCAGGGCTCACGCGGGGAGTCCTACGAGCAGTACTTC,CASSLLQGSRGESYEQYF
TRBJ1-5,NA,NA,TRBV7-2,TGTGCCAGCAGCTTAGATCCGGGTCAGCCCCAGCATTTT,CASSLDPGQPQHF
TRBJ2-1,once,NA,TRBV11-1,TGTGCCAGCAGCTCTGCGGGACCCCGAGTCGGTGAGCAGTTCTTC,CASSSAGPRVGEQFF
TRBJ2-6,NA,TRBD1,TRBV5-1,TGCGCCAGCAGCTTAGAAGGACAGGGCGTATCTGGGGCCAACGTCCTGACTTTC,CASSLEGQGVSGANVLTF
TRBJ2-1,NA,NA,TRBV7-8,TGTGCCAGCAGCCTAACTCGCTCCTACAATGAGCAGTTCTTC,CASSLTRSYNEQFF
TRBJ2-3,NA,NA,TRBV11-2,TGTGCCAGCAGCTTAGACTCGGTGACTGCTAATACGCAGTATTTT,CASSLDSVTANTQYF
TRBJ1-3,NA,TRBD1,TRBV7-2,TGTGCCAGCAGCACCCTAGGGCAGGGGGCAGCGGGAAACACCATATATTTT,CASSTLGQGAAGNTIYF
TRBJ2-1,once,TRBD2,TRBV27,TGTGCCAGCAGCCTTATGACTAGCACTGAGCAGTTCTTC,CASSLMTSTEQFF
TRBJ1-6,few,NA,TRBV4-3,TGCGCCAGCAGCCAAGTCCACGGGTTTAATTCACCCCTCCACTTT,CASSQVHGFNSPLHF
TRBJ1-3,NA,NA,TRBV6-5,TGTGCCAGCCGGACAGAGGGAAACACCATATATTTT,CASRTEGNTIYF
TRBJ1-3,NA,TRBD1,TRBV10-3,TGTGCCATCAGTGATTTAGACAGGGTTAAACCTGGAAACACCATATATTTT,CAISDLDRVKPGNTIYF
TRBJ2-3,NA,NA,TRBV5-1,TGCGCCAGCAGAGCCCAGGTAGCGGACACAGATACGCAGTATTTT,CASRAQVADTDTQYF
TRBJ1-4,NA,NA,TRBV10-3,TGTGCCATCAGTGAGGGACACTCAACTAATGAAAAACTGTTTTTT,CAISEGHSTNEKLFF
TRBJ2-7,NA,NA,TRBV19,TGTGCCAGTAGTATAGCAGCCAGGGACGAGCAGTACTTC,CASSIAARDEQYF